Sequencing of this T cell receptor (beta chain) was carried out in a study of T cells in Graves' hyperthyroidism and ophthalmopathy. CDR1 and CDR2 (germline): SGHNT, YENEEA. The CDR3 loop spans 17 amino acids. After removal of 1 base from V and 5 bases from J, the junction contained 9 bases not matched to a gene. RNA transcripts yielded amplified TCR beta CDR3 regions. A set of HTBI primers served as the primers for a first-round RT-PCR of the TCR CDR3. TCRdb re-called the multiplex PCR reads through MiXCR, storing one row per CDR3 protein. The sample carries about 210,000 distinct CDR3 sequences, approximately 20% recorded once. This clonotype was detected a few times. Pregnant or lactating patients were excluded, as were those with uncontrolled infection or other autoimmune disease.

The sample comprised blood. The TCR originated in a man between 35 and 55 years old with Graves' hyperthyroidism. The chain carries TRBV11-3 and TRBJ2-1; 9 nucleotides align to TRBD2. CDR3 amino acids: CASSLGPGTSRNNEQFF. CDR3 in DNA: TGTGCCAGCAGCTTAGGTCCCGGGACTAGCCGAAACAATGAGCAGTTCTTC.